The 4 T cell receptor beta chains given below trace back to one sample, sequenced in a study of T-cell reconstitution after alpha-beta-depleted transplantation in children. Unique molecular identifiers featured in how the TCRbeta library was prepared. Via MiXCR, TCRdb re-called the PCR reads, giving one row per CDR3 protein. Of hundreds of thousands of distinct CDR3 sequences in the sample, roughly 17% were seen once. The sample in question was PBMCs from the stem cell graft donor, obtained from the stem cell graft. Every receptor here comes from a human donor who donated a stem cell graft to a child with acute myeloid leukemia.

This clonotype was seen ten or more times. The gene calls are TRBV12-3 or TRBV12-4 and TRBJ1-2; D not resolved. The CDR3 consists of 13 residues. Trimming took off 4 bases at V and 4 bases at J, with 10 bases between the two ends. The CDR3 is CASSWPGGYGYTF. CDR3 nucleotide sequence: TGTGCCAGCAGTTGGCCGGGCGGCTATGGCTACACCTTC.

This clonotype appeared many times. The V and J genes are TRBV20-1 and TRBJ2-1, with 8 bases identical to TRBD2. Germline V lookup: CDR1 DFQATT, CDR2 SNEGSKA (reference sequence). This CDR3 is 12 amino acids long. Trimming cost V 6 bases and J 9 bases; bases outside gene matches: 7. In DNA, the CDR3 is TGCAGTGCGCCGGGCGGGGGGTTTGAGCAGTTCTTC. Its translation: CSAPGGGFEQFF.

This clonotype was recorded many times. This chain connects TRBV20-1 to TRBJ2-7; D perhaps matches TRBD1 (6 bases). The CDR3 covers 10 residues. The V gene's germline CDR1 is DFQATT and CDR2 SNEGSKA (reference sequence). Trimming shortened V by 3 bases and J by 11 bases, and 11 bases separated the two germline ends. In DNA, the CDR3 is TGCAGTGCTAGGGGGAGACAGGAGTACTTC. Protein: CSARGRQEYF.

This clonotype was observed a handful of times. The DNA for the CDR3 is TGTGCCACCAGCAAGGGACAGAAGGAAGCTGAAGCTTTCTTT. Residues: CATSKGQKEAEAFF. The chain joins TRBV15 to TRBJ1-1; 7 nucleotides line up with TRBD1. Germline assignment: CDR1 LNHNV and CDR2 YYDKDF (reference sequence). CDR3 length equals 14 residues. J lost 6 bases, V lost 4 bases, and 8 bases had no gene match. Combining the CDR3 with reference TRBV15 and TRBJ1-1 gives the whole variable domain DAMVIQNPRYQVTQFGKPVTLSCSQTLNHNVMYWYQQKSSQAPKLLFHYYDKDFNNEADTPDNFQSRRPNTSFCFLDIRSPGLGDTAMYLCATSKGQKEAEAFFGQGTRLTVV.